These 5 T cell receptor beta chains were all obtained from the same sample, sequenced in a study of CD8 T cells in Susac syndrome. cDNA came from about 0.5 to 1 ug RNA primed by random hexamers. TCRdb passed the immunoSEQ multiplex PCR reads through MiXCR, listing each CDR3 protein once. Seen here are around 300,000 distinct CDR3 sequences, 70% to 90% observed once, and the top ten hold about 0.17%. Specimen: CD8+ T cells from PBMCs. These receptors originate from a human donor with multiple sclerosis.

The V gene is TRBV4-3, the J gene TRBJ1-1; D is unresolved. Germline V lookup: CDR1 LGHNA, CDR2 YSLEER. This CDR3 comprises 17 residues. Trimming took off 0 bases at V and 1 base at J, with 15 bases between the two ends. The DNA for the CDR3 is TGCGCCAGCAGCCAAGATCGGGCAGGTCCCCCGAACACTGAAGCTTTCTTT. This gives the protein CASSQDRAGPPNTEAFF.

This chain links TRBV10-3 with TRBJ2-6, with 9 positions matching TRBD1. The CDR3 runs 19 residues. Germline V gives CDR1 ENHRY, CDR2 SYGVKD. Trimming cost V 7 bases and J 0 bases; bases outside gene matches: 13. CDR3 in amino acids: CAITNPSQGAGSGANVLTF. CDR3 DNA: TGTGCCATCACCAACCCGTCACAGGGGGCGGGCTCTGGGGCCAACGTCCTGACTTTC.

The chain employs TRBV4-3 and TRBJ1-2; TRBD1 aligns across 8 bases. Looked up from germline, CDR1 is LGHNA and CDR2 is YSLEER. This CDR3 spans 15 amino acids. V lost 3 bases and J lost 4; bases outside the gene matches: 7. DNA for the CDR3: TGCGCCAGCAGCCAGCTCACAGGGGGGAGCTATGGCTACACCTTC. It encodes CASSQLTGGSYGYTF.

CDR3 sequence (DNA): TGTGCCAGCTCGCCCCGACACACAGATACGCAGTATTTT. This sequence encodes CASSPRHTDTQYF. The chain employs TRBV28 and TRBJ2-3; D unclear. Germline CDR1 is MDHEN and CDR2 is SYDVKM. V lost 8 bases and J 2 bases, leaving 11 bases between the germline ends. This CDR3 has 13 amino acids.

The chain's CDR3 is CASSQDILAGGNEQFF. CDR3 nucleotides: TGCGCCAGCAGCCAAGACATTTTGGCAGGGGGCAATGAGCAGTTCTTC. V and J are TRBV4-3 and TRBJ2-1; 7 nucleotides agree with TRBD1. This CDR3 region has 16 residues. Germline CDR1 LGHNA, CDR2 YSLEER. With V trimmed by 0 bases and J by 6 bases, 8 bases remained unmatched.